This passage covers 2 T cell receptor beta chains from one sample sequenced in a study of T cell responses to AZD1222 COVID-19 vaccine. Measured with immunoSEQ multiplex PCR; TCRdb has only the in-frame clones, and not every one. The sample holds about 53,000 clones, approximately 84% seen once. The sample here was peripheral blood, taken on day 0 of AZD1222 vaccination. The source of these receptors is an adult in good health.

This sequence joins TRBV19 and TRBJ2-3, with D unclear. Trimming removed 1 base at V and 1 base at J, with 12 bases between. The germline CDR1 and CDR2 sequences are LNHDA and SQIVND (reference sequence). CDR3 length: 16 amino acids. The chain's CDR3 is CASSIGSSYRTDTQYF. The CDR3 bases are TGTGCCAGTAGTATAGGTAGCAGCTACCGCACAGATACGCAGTATTTT.

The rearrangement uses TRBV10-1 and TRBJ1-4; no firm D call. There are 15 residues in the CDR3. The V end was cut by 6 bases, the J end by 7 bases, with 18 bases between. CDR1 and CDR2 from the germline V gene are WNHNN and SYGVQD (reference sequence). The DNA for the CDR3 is TGCGCCAGCAGCGGCACCAAGGAGCCCGGTGAAAAACTGTTTTTT. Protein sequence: CASSGTKEPGEKLFF.